The 10 T cell receptor beta chains reported below all come from one sample, sequenced in a study of blood T cell repertoires in COVID-19. Data came from immunoSEQ multiplex PCR; TCRdb stores just in-frame clones and leaves some out. Of approximately 100,000 clones in the sample, about 92% were seen once. Material for sequencing was peripheral blood. The origin of the receptors is a man aged 45-65 years with active COVID-19.

The CDR3 loop reads CASSVPGLAVNNEQFF. The DNA of the CDR3 is TGTGCCAGCAGCGTACCGGGACTAGCGGTAAACAATGAGCAGTTCTTC. V usage is TRBV7-9 and J usage is TRBJ2-1; 11 nucleotides match TRBD2. Trimming took 5 bases from V and 5 from J; bases not matched to a gene: 8. Germline V gives CDR1 SEHNR, CDR2 FQNEAQ (reference sequence). The CDR3 extends over 16 amino acids.

The chain is built from TRBV24-1 and TRBJ2-1; 7 bases line up with TRBD1. Looked up from germline, CDR1 is KGHDR and CDR2 is SFDVKD. The V and J ends lost 10 bases and 3 bases, in that order; junction bases with no gene match: 11. This CDR3 region has 15 residues. CDR3 sequence reads: CATKRPGQHYNEQFF. The CDR3, as DNA: TGTGCCACTAAACGACCGGGACAGCACTACAATGAGCAGTTCTTC.

The chain joins TRBV4-1 to TRBJ1-4; D is unresolved. Germline loops: CDR1 MGHRA, CDR2 YSYEKL. The ends were cut back, 0 bases at V and 2 bases at J, with 7 bases in the middle. CDR3 length: 15 residues. CDR3 sequence: CASSQDGGTNEKLFF. Here the CDR3 DNA reads TGCGCCAGCAGCCAAGACGGAGGGACTAATGAAAAACTGTTTTTT.

In this sample, this clone turned up once. This chain connects TRBV5-1 to TRBJ2-5, with a weak D call TRBD2 (5 bases). The CDR3 runs to 15 residues. The germline gives CDR1 SGHRS, CDR2 YFSETQ. With 2 bases removed from V and 0 bases from J, the gap between germline ends came to 11 bases. The CDR3 reads CASSLYRLNQETQYF. CDR3 DNA: TGCGCCAGCAGCTTATATAGACTAAACCAAGAGACCCAGTACTTC.

J is TRBJ2-4 and V is TRBV29-1, with a tentative D call TRBD2 (5 bases). The germline V gene encodes CDR1 SQVTM and CDR2 ANQGSEA. V gave up 8 bases and J gave up 9 bases, with 17 bases separating them. This CDR3 region has 12 residues. This CDR3 reads CSLRVIGGIQYF. DNA of the CDR3: TGCAGCCTCCGGGTTATTGGAGGCATTCAGTACTTC.

This sequence joins TRBV11-1 and TRBJ2-2; 7 positions match TRBD2. The CDR3 loop spans 14 amino acids. Germline CDR1 and CDR2: SGHAT and FQDESV (reference sequence). V trimming: 0 bases; J trimming: 5 bases; junction bases outside the gene matches: 0. The CDR3 region is CASSLASGTGELFF. DNA of the CDR3: TGTGCCAGCAGCTTAGCTAGCGGGACCGGGGAGCTGTTTTTT. Using reference TRBV11-1 and TRBJ2-2 for the parts outside the CDR3, the full variable domain is EAEVAQSPRYKITEKSQAVAFWCDPISGHATLYWYRQILGQGPELLVQFQDESVVDDSQLPKDRFSAERLKGVDSTLKIQPAELGDSAMYLCASSLASGTGELFFGEGSRLTVL.

DNA of the CDR3: TGTGCCAGCAGTGAATACTTTAAAACAGGGATAGTTCGAGCTTTCTTT. Encoded protein: CASSEYFKTGIVRAFF. The V call is TRBV25-1, the J call TRBJ1-1; weak D call: TRBD1 (6 bases). CDR1 and CDR2 from the germline V gene are MGHDK and SYGVNS. The length of the CDR3 is 16 residues. The V gene lost 0 bases and the J gene lost 10 bases, with 21 bases spanning the gap.

V usage is TRBV3-1 (or the pseudogene TRBV3-2) and J usage is TRBJ2-7; TRBD1 matches 7 bases. Per the germline V gene, CDR1 is LGHDT and CDR2 is YNNKEL (reference sequence). V lost 4 bases and J lost 0; bases outside the gene matches: 0. There are 13 residues in the CDR3. The CDR3 sequence is CASSRDSSYEQYF. CDR3 coding DNA: TGTGCCAGCAGCCGGGACAGCTCCTACGAGCAGTACTTC.

The chain links TRBV19 to TRBJ2-2; 8 bases fit TRBD2. Germline V gene lookup returns CDR1 LNHDA and CDR2 SQIVND (reference sequence). The junction had 9 bases not matched to a gene; V was cut back by 8 bases and J by 1 base. CDR3 length: 16 amino acids. The CDR3 region has the DNA TGTGCCAGTGGAGGAGTAGCGGGGCGGAACACCGGGGAGCTGTTTTTT. Amino acid sequence: CASGGVAGRNTGELFF.

This clone came up once. The V call is TRBV14, the J call TRBJ2-2; TRBD1 agrees at 9 bases. Germline V gene data show CDR1 as SGHDN and CDR2 as FVKESK. This CDR3 has 16 residues. With V trimmed by 4 bases and J by 4 bases, 7 bases remained unmatched. The CDR3 is CASSRRTGESTGELFF. DNA of the CDR3: TGTGCCAGCAGCCGAAGGACAGGGGAGAGCACCGGGGAGCTGTTTTTT.